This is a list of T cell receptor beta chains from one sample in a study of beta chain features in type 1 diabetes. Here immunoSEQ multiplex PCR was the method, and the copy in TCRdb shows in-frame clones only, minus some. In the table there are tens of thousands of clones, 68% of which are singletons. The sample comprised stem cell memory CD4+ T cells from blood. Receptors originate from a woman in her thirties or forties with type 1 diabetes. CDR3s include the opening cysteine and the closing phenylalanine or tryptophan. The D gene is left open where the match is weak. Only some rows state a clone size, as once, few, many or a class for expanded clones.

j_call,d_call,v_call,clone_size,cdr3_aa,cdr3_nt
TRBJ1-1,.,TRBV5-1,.,CASRPAQGSNTEAFF,TGCGCCAGCAGACCCGCACAGGGCTCGAACACTGAAGCTTTCTTT
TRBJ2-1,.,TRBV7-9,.,CASSLTRDYNEQFF,TGTGCCAGCAGCTTAACCCGGGACTACAATGAGCAGTTCTTC
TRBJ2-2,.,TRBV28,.,CAGAGLPTGELFF,TGTGCTGGGGCAGGCCTCCCCACCGGGGAGCTGTTTTTT
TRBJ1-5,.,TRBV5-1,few,CASSRTGGEPQHF,TGCGCCAGCAGCCGGACTGGCGGAGAGCCCCAGCATTTT
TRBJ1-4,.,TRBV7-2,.,CASSTGLTNEKLFF,TGTGCCAGCAGTACAGGGTTAACTAATGAAAAACTGTTTTTT
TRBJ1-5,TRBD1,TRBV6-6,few,CASSPTPQGNQPQHF,TGTGCCAGCAGTCCCACACCACAGGGGAATCAGCCCCAGCATTTT
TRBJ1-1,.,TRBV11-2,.,CASSFGLNTEAFF,TGTGCCAGCAGCTTTGGGCTGAACACTGAAGCTTTCTTT
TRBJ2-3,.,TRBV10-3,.,CAISGSDTDTQYF,TGTGCCATCAGTGGGAGTGACACAGATACGCAGTATTTT
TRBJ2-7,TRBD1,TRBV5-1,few,CASRITGQGYEQYF,TGCGCCAGCAGGATTACGGGACAGGGTTACGAGCAGTACTTC
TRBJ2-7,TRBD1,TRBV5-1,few,CASRSPRTGGVFSSYEQYF,TGCGCCAGCAGGAGCCCCCGGACAGGGGGCGTCTTCAGCTCCTACGAGCAGTACTTC
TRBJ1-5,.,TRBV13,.,CASSRRDGGSNQPQHF,TGTGCCAGCAGTCGCCGGGACGGAGGGAGCAATCAGCCCCAGCATTTT
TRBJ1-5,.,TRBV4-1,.,CASSQTGSNQPQHF,TGCGCCAGCAGCCAAACAGGGTCCAATCAGCCCCAGCATTTT
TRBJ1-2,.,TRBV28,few,CAIPRYPSGGYTF,TGTGCCATCCCGAGGTACCCCTCCGGCGGCTACACCTTC
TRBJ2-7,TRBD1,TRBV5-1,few,CASRAGTAAYEQYF,TGCGCCAGCCGTGCCGGGACAGCGGCCTACGAGCAGTACTTC
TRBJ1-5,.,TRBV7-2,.,CASSSGTIGNQPQHF,TGTGCCAGCAGCTCCGGGACTATTGGAAATCAGCCCCAGCATTTT
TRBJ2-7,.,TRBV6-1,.,CASSSSQRGDEQYF,TGTGCCAGCAGTTCGTCTCAGCGCGGGGACGAGCAGTACTTC
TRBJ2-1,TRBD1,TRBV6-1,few,CASSEVTGGFNNEQFF,TGTGCCAGCAGTGAAGTTACAGGGGGCTTCAACAATGAGCAGTTCTTC
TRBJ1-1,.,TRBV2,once,CASSRTEGNTEAFF,TGTGCCAGCAGTAGGACAGAGGGAAACACTGAAGCTTTCTTT
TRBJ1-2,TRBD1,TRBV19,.,CASSGQGIGYGYTF,TGTGCCAGTAGTGGACAGGGGATAGGGTATGGCTACACCTTC
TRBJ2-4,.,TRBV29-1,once,CSVEDRSLAKNIQYF,TGCAGCGTTGAAGACAGGTCTCTAGCCAAAAACATTCAGTACTTC
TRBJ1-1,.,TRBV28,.,CASSRRYNTEAFF,TGTGCCAGCAGTAGGCGGTATAACACTGAAGCTTTCTTT
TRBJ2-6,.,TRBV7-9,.,CASSPAGVGANVLTF,TGTGCCAGCAGCCCGGCAGGGGTTGGGGCCAACGTCCTGACTTTC
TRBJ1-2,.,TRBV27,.,CASSTTSGNYGYTF,TGTGCCAGCAGCACTACTTCAGGGAACTATGGCTACACCTTC
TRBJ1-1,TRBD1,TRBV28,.,CASSGTGDEAFF,TGTGCCAGCAGTGGGACAGGTGATGAAGCTTTCTTT
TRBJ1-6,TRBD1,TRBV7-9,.,CASSQIRGNSPLHF,TGTGCCAGCAGCCAGATCAGGGGGAATTCACCCCTCCACTTT
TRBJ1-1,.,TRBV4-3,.,CASPAGGNTEAFF,TGCGCCAGTCCGGCGGGGGGGAACACTGAAGCTTTCTTT
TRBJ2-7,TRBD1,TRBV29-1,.,CSVAGTAHEQYF,TGCAGCGTAGCCGGGACAGCCCACGAGCAGTACTTC
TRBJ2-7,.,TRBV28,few,CASISPKQQQYF,TGTGCCAGCATCTCCCCGAAACAACAGCAGTACTTC
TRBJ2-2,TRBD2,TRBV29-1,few,CSVSSAGATGELFF,TGCAGCGTTTCATCAGCGGGAGCTACCGGGGAGCTGTTTTTT
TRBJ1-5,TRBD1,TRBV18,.,CASSPPPGGNQPQHF,TGTGCCAGCTCACCACCGCCAGGGGGGAATCAGCCCCAGCATTTT
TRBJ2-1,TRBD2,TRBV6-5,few,CASSQPGLVRDEQFF,TGTGCCAGCAGTCAACCGGGACTAGTTAGAGATGAGCAGTTCTTC
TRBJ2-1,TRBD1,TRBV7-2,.,CASSREQGAYNGQFF,TGTGCCAGCAGCCGGGAACAGGGGGCGTATAACGGGCAGTTCTTC
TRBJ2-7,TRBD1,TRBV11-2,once,CASSTDGQGSYEQYF,TGTGCCAGCAGCACGGACGGACAGGGATCCTACGAGCAGTACTTC
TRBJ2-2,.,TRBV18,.,CASSPFENQNTGELFF,TGTGCCAGCTCACCATTTGAGAATCAGAACACCGGGGAGCTGTTTTTT
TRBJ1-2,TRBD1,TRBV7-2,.,CASSPGQGIGYTF,TGTGCCAGCAGCCCCGGACAGGGGATCGGCTACACCTTC
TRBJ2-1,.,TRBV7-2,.,CASSGGQTTQFF,TGTGCCAGCAGCGGCGGGCAGACTACGCAGTTCTTC
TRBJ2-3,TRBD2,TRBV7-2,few,CASSPRLAGGSDTQYF,TGTGCCAGCAGCCCCCGGCTAGCGGGGGGCTCAGATACGCAGTATTTT
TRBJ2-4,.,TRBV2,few,CASSEGWLDKNIQYF,TGTGCCAGCAGTGAAGGGTGGCTCGACAAAAACATTCAGTACTTC
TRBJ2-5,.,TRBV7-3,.,CASSLAGRGETQYF,TGTGCCAGCAGCTTAGCGGGAAGAGGGGAGACCCAGTACTTC
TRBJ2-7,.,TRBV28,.,CASSPPWWGPYEQYF,TGTGCCAGCAGTCCCCCCTGGTGGGGCCCCTACGAGCAGTACTTC
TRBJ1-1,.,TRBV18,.,CASSPGGGPGTEAFF,TGTGCCAGCTCACCAGGCGGGGGGCCGGGGACTGAAGCTTTCTTT
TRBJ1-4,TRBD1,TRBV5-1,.,CASSPSGQIATNEKLFF,TGCGCCAGCAGCCCTTCGGGACAGATTGCAACTAATGAAAAACTGTTTTTT